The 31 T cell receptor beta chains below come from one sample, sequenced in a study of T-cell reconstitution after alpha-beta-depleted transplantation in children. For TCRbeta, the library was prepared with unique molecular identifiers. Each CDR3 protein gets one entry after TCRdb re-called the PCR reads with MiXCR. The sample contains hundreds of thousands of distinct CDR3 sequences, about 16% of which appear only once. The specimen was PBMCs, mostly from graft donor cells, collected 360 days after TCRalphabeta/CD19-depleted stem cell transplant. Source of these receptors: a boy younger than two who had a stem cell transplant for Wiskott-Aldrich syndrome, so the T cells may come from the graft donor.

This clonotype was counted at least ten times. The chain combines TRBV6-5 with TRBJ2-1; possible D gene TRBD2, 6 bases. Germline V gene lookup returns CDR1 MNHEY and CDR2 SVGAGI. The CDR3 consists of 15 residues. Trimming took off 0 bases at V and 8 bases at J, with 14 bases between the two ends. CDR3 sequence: CASSYSWGDLDEQFF. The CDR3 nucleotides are TGTGCCAGCAGTTACTCCTGGGGGGATTTGGATGAGCAGTTCTTC.

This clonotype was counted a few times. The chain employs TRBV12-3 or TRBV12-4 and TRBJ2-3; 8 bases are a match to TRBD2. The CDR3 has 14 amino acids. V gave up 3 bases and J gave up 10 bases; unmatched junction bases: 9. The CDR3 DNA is TGTGCCAGCAGTTTTTGGGGGGCGGGAGGACCGCAGTATTTT. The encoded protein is CASSFWGAGGPQYF.

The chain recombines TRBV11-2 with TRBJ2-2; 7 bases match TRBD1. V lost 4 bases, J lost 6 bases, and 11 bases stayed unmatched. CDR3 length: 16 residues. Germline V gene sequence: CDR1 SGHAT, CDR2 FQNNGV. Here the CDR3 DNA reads TGTGCCAGCAGCTCTCCTCAGGGGGTGGGGCCCGGGGAGCTGTTTTTT. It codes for CASSSPQGVGPGELFF.

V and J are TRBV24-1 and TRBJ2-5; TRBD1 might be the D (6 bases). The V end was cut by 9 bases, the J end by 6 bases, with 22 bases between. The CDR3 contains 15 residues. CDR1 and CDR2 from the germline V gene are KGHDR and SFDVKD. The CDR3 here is CATREGGIGVKTQYF. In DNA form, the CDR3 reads TGTGCCACCCGAGAAGGGGGAATAGGAGTAAAGACCCAGTACTTC.

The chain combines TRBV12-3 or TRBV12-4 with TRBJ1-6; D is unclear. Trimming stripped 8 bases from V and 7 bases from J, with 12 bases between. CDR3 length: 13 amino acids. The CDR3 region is CASGEARNSPLHF. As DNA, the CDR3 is TGTGCCAGCGGGGAAGCGCGGAATTCACCCCTCCACTTT.

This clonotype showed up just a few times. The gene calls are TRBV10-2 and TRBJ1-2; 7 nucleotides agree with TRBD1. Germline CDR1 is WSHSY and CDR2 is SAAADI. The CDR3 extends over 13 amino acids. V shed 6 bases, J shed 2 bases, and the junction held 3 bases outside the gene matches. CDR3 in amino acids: CASRGTENYGYTF. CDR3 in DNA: TGCGCCAGCAGGGGGACAGAGAACTATGGCTACACCTTC.

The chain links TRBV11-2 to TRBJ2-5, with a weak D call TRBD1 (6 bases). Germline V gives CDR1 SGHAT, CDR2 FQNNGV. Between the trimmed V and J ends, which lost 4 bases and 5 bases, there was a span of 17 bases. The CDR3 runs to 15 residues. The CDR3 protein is CASSYTTGSRETQYF. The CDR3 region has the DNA TGTGCCAGCAGCTATACTACAGGGTCTCGGGAGACCCAGTACTTC.

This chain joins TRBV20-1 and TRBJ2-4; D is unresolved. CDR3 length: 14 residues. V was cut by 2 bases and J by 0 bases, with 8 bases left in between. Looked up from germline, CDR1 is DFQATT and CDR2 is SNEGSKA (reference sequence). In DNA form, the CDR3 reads TGCAGTGCTAGAAACAGTTTAGCCAAAAACATTCAGTACTTC. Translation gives CSARNSLAKNIQYF.

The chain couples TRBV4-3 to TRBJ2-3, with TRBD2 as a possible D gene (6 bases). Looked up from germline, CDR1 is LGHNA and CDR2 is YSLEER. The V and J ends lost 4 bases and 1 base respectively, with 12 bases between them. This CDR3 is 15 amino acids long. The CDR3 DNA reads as TGCGCCAGCAGCCGGGGAGGAGCGGGCACAGATACGCAGTATTTT. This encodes CASSRGGAGTDTQYF.

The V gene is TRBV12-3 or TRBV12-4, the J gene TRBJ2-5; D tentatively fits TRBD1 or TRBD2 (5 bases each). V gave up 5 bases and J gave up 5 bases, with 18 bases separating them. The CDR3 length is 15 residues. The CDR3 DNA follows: TGTGCCAGCAGTACTCCCCGGGGCAATGGCGAGACCCAGTACTTC. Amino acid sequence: CASSTPRGNGETQYF.

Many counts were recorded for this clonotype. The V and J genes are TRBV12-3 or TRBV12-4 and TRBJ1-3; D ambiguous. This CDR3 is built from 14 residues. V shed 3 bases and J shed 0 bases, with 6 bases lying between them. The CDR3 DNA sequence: TGTGCCAGCAGTTTGGTCAGCTCTGGAAACACCATATATTTT. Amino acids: CASSLVSSGNTIYF.

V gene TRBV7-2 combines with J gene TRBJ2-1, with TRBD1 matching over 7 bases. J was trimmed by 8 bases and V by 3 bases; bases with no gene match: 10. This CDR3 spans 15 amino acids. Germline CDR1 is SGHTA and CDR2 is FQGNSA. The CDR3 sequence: CASSLTGPGYDEQFF. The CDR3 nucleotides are TGTGCCAGCAGCTTGACAGGGCCGGGATACGATGAGCAGTTCTTC. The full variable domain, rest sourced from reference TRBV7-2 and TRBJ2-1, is GAGVSQSPSNKVTEKGKDVELRCDPISGHTALYWYRQSLGQGLEFLIYFQGNSAPDKSGLPSDRFSAERTGGSVSTLTIQRTQQEDSAVYLCASSLTGPGYDEQFFGPGTRLTVL.

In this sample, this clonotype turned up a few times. The CDR3 protein is CAWTGQGLVNSPLHF. The CDR3 DNA is TGTGCCTGGACTGGACAGGGGCTCGTTAATTCACCCCTCCACTTT. The chain uses TRBV30 and TRBJ1-6; TRBD1 matches at 9 bases. Per germline, CDR1 GTSNPN and CDR2 SVGIG (reference sequence). J gave up 6 bases and V 4 bases, and 7 bases lay outside the gene matches. There are 15 residues in the CDR3.

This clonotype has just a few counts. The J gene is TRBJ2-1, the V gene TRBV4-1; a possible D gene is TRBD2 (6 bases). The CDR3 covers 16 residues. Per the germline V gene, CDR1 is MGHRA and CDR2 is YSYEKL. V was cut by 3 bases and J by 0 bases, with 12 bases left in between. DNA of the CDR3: TGCGCCAGCAGCCACGGAGCGGGTCGCTCCTACAATGAGCAGTTCTTC. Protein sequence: CASSHGAGRSYNEQFF.

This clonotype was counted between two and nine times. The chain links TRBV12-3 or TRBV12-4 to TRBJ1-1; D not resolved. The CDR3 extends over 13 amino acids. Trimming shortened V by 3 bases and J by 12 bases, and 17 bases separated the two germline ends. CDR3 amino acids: CASSFLPLGRTFF. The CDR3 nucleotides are TGTGCCAGCAGTTTTCTCCCGCTGGGGAGAACTTTCTTT.

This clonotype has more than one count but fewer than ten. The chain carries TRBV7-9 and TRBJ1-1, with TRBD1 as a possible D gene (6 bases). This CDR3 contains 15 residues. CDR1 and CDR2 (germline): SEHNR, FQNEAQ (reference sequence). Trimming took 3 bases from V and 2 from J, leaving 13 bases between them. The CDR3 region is CASSFAGTLNTEAFF. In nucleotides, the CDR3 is TGTGCCAGCAGCTTCGCCGGGACACTAAACACTGAAGCTTTCTTT.

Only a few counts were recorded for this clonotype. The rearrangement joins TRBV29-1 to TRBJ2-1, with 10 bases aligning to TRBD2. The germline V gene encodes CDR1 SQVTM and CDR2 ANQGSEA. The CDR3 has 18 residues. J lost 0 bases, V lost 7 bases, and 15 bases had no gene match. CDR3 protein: CSAHTSGTRIFSYNEQFF. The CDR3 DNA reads TGCAGCGCCCATACTAGCGGGACCCGGATTTTCTCCTACAATGAGCAGTTCTTC.

CDR3 sequence reads: CASSLAIPGEKLFF. CDR3 sequence (DNA): TGTGCCAGCAGCTTAGCTATCCCCGGGGAAAAACTGTTTTTT. The J gene is TRBJ1-4, the V gene TRBV7-9; D unclear. The CDR3 is made up of 14 amino acids. The V end lost 0 bases, the J end lost 8 bases, and 10 bases lay between the germline ends. Per the germline V gene, CDR1 is SEHNR and CDR2 is FQNEAQ (reference sequence).

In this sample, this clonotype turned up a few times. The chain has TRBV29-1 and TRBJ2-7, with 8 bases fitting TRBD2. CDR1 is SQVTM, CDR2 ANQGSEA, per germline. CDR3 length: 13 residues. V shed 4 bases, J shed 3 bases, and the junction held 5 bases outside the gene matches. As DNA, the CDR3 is TGCAGCGTTGCGTTTGCGGGAGGCTACGAGCAGTACTTC. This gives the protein CSVAFAGGYEQYF.

CDR3 nucleotide sequence: TGCGCCAGCAGCTTGTCGGTAGGACTAGCGGGAGAAAAGCCCCCCAACGAGCAGTACTTC. It translates to CASSLSVGLAGEKPPNEQYF. The chain carries TRBV5-1 and TRBJ2-7, with TRBD2 matching over 13 bases. The CDR3 sequence is 20 residues long. CDR1 SGHRS and CDR2 YFSETQ come from the germline V gene. The junction had 18 bases not matched to a gene; V was cut back by 1 base and J by 5 bases.

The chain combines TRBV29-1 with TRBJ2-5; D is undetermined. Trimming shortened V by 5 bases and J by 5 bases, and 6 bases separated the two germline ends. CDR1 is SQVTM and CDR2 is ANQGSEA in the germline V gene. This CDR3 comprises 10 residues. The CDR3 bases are TGCAGCGTTTCAAGGGAGACCCAGTACTTC. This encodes CSVSRETQYF.

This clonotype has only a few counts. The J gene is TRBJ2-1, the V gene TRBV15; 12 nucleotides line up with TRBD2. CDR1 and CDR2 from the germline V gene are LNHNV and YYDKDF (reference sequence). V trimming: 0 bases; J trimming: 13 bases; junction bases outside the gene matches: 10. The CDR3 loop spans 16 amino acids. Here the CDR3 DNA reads TGTGCCACCAGCAGAGATGGGAGACTAGCGGGAGTAATCCAGTTCTTC. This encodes CATSRDGRLAGVIQFF.

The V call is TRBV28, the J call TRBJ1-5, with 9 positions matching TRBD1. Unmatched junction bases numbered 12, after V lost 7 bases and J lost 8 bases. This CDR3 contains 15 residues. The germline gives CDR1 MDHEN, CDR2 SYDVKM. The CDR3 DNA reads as TGTGCCAGCACCAAAACAGGGACAGGGAGTAAGCCCCAGCATTTT. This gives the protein CASTKTGTGSKPQHF.

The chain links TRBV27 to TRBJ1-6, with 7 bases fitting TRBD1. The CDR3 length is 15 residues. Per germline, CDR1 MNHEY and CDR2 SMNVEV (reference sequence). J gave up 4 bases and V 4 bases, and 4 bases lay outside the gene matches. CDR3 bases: TGTGCCAGCAGTTCGTCGACAGGGTATAATTCACCCCTCCACTTT. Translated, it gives CASSSSTGYNSPLHF.

CDR3 sequence (DNA): TGTGCCAGCAGTGAATATTCCGGCACAGATACGCAGTATTTT. Encoded protein: CASSEYSGTDTQYF. The chain uses TRBV25-1 and TRBJ2-3, with no clear D. The CDR3 runs 14 residues. V lost 0 bases to trimming and J lost 1 base, with 5 bases between them. Germline CDR1 MGHDK, CDR2 SYGVNS.

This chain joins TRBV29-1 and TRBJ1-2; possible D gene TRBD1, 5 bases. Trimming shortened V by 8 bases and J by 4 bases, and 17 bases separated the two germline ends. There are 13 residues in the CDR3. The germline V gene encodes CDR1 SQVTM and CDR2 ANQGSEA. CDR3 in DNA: TGCAGCTCCTGGGACGTCGGGACCTATGGCTACACCTTC. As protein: CSSWDVGTYGYTF.

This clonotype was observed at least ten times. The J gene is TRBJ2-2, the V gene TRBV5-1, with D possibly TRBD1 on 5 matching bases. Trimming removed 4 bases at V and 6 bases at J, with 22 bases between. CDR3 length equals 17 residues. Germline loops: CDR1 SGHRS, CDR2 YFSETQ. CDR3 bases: TGCGCCAGCAGCCGCAGCAGGGAACTGGCAATTGCCGGGGAGCTGTTTTTT. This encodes CASSRSRELAIAGELFF. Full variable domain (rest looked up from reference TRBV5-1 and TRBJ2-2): KAGVTQTPRYLIKTRGQQVTLSCSPISGHRSVSWYQQTPGQGLQFLFEYFSETQRNKGNFPGRFSGRQFSNSRSEMNVSTLELGDSALYLCASSRSRELAIAGELFFGEGSRLTVL.

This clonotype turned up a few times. The DNA for the CDR3 is TGTGCCAGCAGCCGGACGGCCACTGAAGCTTTCTTT. It yields the protein CASSRTATEAFF. The chain recombines TRBV6-2 or TRBV6-3 with TRBJ1-1; no firm D call. The V end was cut by 6 bases, the J end by 4 bases, with 9 bases between. The germline V gene encodes CDR1 MNHEY and CDR2 SVGEGT. The CDR3 length is 12 residues.

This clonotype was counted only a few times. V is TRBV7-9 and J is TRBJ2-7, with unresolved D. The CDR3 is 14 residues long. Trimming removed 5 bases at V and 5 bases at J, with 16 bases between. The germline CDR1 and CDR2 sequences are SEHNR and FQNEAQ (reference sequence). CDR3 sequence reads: CASSQPPLDDEQYF. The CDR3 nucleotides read TGTGCCAGCAGCCAGCCTCCTCTAGACGACGAGCAGTACTTC.

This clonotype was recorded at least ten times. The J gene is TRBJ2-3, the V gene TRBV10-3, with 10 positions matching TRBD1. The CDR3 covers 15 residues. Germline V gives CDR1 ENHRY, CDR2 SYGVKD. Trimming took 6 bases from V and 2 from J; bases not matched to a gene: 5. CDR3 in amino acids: CAIRGTGEVTDTQYF. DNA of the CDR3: TGTGCCATCAGGGGGACAGGGGAGGTCACAGATACGCAGTATTTT.

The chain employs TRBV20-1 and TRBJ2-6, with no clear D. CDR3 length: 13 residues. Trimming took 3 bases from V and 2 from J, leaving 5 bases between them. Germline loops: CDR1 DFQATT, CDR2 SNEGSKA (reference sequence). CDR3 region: CSASLAGANVLTF. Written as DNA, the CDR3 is TGCAGTGCTAGCTTGGCTGGGGCCAACGTCCTGACTTTC.